This T cell receptor beta chain was obtained from a study of shared clonotypes between healthy human individuals. Sequencing was performed with immunoSEQ multiplex PCR; in TCRdb, only in-frame clones are kept and a portion is missing. The table has about 560,000 clones, roughly four fifths seen once. J was trimmed by 1 base and V by 8 bases; bases with no gene match: 5. There are 13 residues in the CDR3. The germline CDR1 and CDR2 sequences are SNHLY and FYNNEI. This chain connects TRBV2 to TRBJ2-7; 7 nucleotides agree with TRBD1. The source material was PBMCs. This TCR was recovered from a woman aged 40 to 49 in good health. Some clones in this sample may be carry-over from other donors' samples. The CDR3 is CASSGQVSYEQYF. The CDR3 coding sequence is TGTGCCAGCTCCGGACAGGTTTCCTACGAGCAGTACTTC.